The 13 T cell receptor beta chains listed next were all sequenced from one sample in a study of response to subunit inactivated influenza vaccine. TCRdb called the RT-PCR reads again in MiXCR, with one record for every CDR3 protein. The sample contains 150,000 to 200,000 distinct CDR3 sequences, about 10% of which appear only once. The sequencing used CD8+ T cells sorted from PBMCs, collected 23 months after vaccination. The receptors were sampled from a man between 50 and 75 years old who received an inactivated influenza vaccine.

This clonotype was detected a few times. V is TRBV12-3 or TRBV12-4 and J is TRBJ2-1; TRBD2 might be the D (6 bases). V was trimmed by 5 bases and J by 4 bases, leaving 15 bases between them. The CDR3 spans 15 residues. The CDR3 loop is CASSEGTGKYNEQFF. CDR3 sequence (DNA): TGTGCCAGCAGTGAAGGGACTGGGAAGTACAATGAGCAGTTCTTC.

The chain uses TRBV6-1 and TRBJ2-1, with a tentative D call TRBD2 (5 bases). Germline-derived CDR1 and CDR2 are MNHNS and SASEGT. The CDR3 is made up of 12 amino acids. V dropped 2 bases and J dropped 14 bases, with 13 bases sitting between them. The chain's CDR3 is CASSEPGSGKFF. CDR3 coding DNA: TGTGCCAGCAGTGAACCGGGGAGTGGTAAGTTCTTC.

This clonotype was seen at least ten times. The chain employs TRBV6-4 and TRBJ2-1, with 7 bases that match TRBD1. The trim removed 4 bases at V and 0 bases at J, leaving 0 bases unmatched. This CDR3 region has 14 residues. Looked up from germline, CDR1 is MRHNA and CDR2 is SNTAGT. The CDR3 DNA reads TGTGCCAGCAGTGGGGACAGCTCCTACAATGAGCAGTTCTTC. It encodes CASSGDSSYNEQFF.

Within the sample, this clonotype is medium-sized. The V and J genes are TRBV14 and TRBJ2-5; D tentatively reads TRBD1 or TRBD2 (6 bases each). The CDR3 runs 14 residues. V was pared by 0 bases and J by 4 bases, with 9 bases between. CDR1 is SGHDN, CDR2 FVKESK, per germline. This CDR3 is CASSQDGGGETQYF. The CDR3 nucleotides are TGTGCCAGCAGCCAAGATGGAGGGGGAGAGACCCAGTACTTC.

The V gene is TRBV27, the J gene TRBJ2-1, with D possibly matching TRBD2 (5 bases). Germline V gives CDR1 MNHEY, CDR2 SMNVEV (reference sequence). This CDR3 is built from 13 residues. Trimming shortened V by 5 bases and J by 7 bases, and 12 bases separated the two germline ends. For the CDR3, the DNA is TGTGCCAGCAGTAACGGACCGGGGAATGAGCAGTTCTTC. Amino acid sequence: CASSNGPGNEQFF.

The rearrangement uses TRBV9 and TRBJ2-7, with D tentatively TRBD1 or TRBD2 (5 bases each). The CDR3 runs 15 residues. Germline CDR1 SGDLS, CDR2 YYNGEE. Between the trimmed V and J ends, which lost 3 bases and 2 bases, there was a span of 15 bases. The CDR3 loop is CASSGSTGPPYEQYF. CDR3 nucleotide sequence: TGTGCCAGCAGCGGATCTACGGGACCCCCCTACGAGCAGTACTTC.

CDR3 amino acids: CASSEDDVREKLFF. The CDR3 DNA is TGCGCCAGCAGCGAGGACGACGTCCGGGAAAAACTGTTTTTT. The gene calls are TRBV5-1 and TRBJ1-4; D unresolved. V lost 4 bases, J lost 8 bases, and 15 bases lay in between. Germline V gene sequence: CDR1 SGHRS, CDR2 YFSETQ. This CDR3 spans 14 amino acids.

The V call is TRBV7-9, the J call TRBJ1-1; weak D call: TRBD1 (5 bases). This CDR3 is built from 13 residues. V lost 5 bases to trimming and J lost 6 bases, with 13 bases between them. Germline lookup yields CDR1 SEHNR and CDR2 FQNEAQ (reference sequence). The CDR3 coding sequence is TGTGCCAGCAGCCGGGGGGGTAGGCCTGAAGCTTTCTTT. As protein: CASSRGGRPEAFF.

This chain uses TRBV27 with TRBJ1-1; D possibly corresponds to TRBD1 (5 bases). Trimming removed 4 bases at V and 8 bases at J, with 17 bases between. The germline V gene has CDR1 MNHEY and CDR2 SMNVEV (reference sequence). The CDR3 runs to 14 residues. The CDR3 nucleotides read TGTGCCAGCAGTTCCCTAGCCTCGGGACCAGAAGCTTTCTTT. It translates to CASSSLASGPEAFF.

This clonotype was observed at least ten times. This chain uses TRBV4-1 with TRBJ2-7, with D tentatively TRBD2 (5 bases). CDR1 is MGHRA and CDR2 is YSYEKL in the germline V gene. The CDR3 spans 16 residues. V was pared by 1 base and J by 2 bases, with 15 bases between. This CDR3 is CASSQVGRALPYEQYF. In DNA form, the CDR3 reads TGCGCCAGCAGCCAAGTCGGGCGGGCTCTCCCCTACGAGCAGTACTTC.

Only a few counts were recorded for this clonotype. The V and J genes are TRBV7-2 and TRBJ2-3; D is ambiguous. The CDR3 has 14 amino acids. Germline lookup yields CDR1 SGHTA and CDR2 FQGNSA. V was shortened by 6 bases and J by 0 bases, with 10 bases between the two germline ends. The CDR3 DNA is TGTGCCAGCAGTTTTTTCGCTAGCACAGATACGCAGTATTTT. This encodes CASSFFASTDTQYF.

This clonotype was picked up a small number of times. The chain joins TRBV7-2 to TRBJ2-3, with 8 bases that match TRBD2. With V trimmed by 5 bases and J by 5 bases, 15 bases remained unmatched. The CDR3 totals 17 residues. CDR1 is SGHTA and CDR2 is FQGNSA in the germline V gene. CDR3 bases: TGTGCCAGCAGCCCTTGGACTAGCAGGGAAATTGAAGATACGCAGTATTTT. It specifies CASSPWTSREIEDTQYF.

This clonotype was recorded a few times. The gene calls are TRBV7-9 and TRBJ2-1; D not certain. This CDR3 has 12 amino acids. V was clipped by 7 bases and J by 9 bases, with 13 bases between them. The germline gives CDR1 SEHNR, CDR2 FQNEAQ (reference sequence). The CDR3, as DNA: TGTGCCAGCATTCCCCTAGACGTTGAGCAGTTCTTC. Translation gives CASIPLDVEQFF.